This TCR beta chain was captured in a study of shared clonotypes between healthy human individuals (dated by TCRdb to the early 2020s). Looking at the study overall: Three men and two women, aged 18 to 49 years, made up the cohort. Each donor's leukapheresis produced roughly between about 0.9 and 9.5 billion PBMCs. The study deeply sequenced blood TCR repertoires of five healthy adults to estimate repertoire size and the extent of clonotype sharing between individuals. To increase sequencing depth and limit assay-specific biases, TCR repertoire library preparation and sequencing were carried out by different laboratories using diverse techniques. For each donor, CD4 naive and CD4 memory were each run on three plates, CD8 naive on two plates, and CD8 memory on one plate.

What the work shows at the level of the full study, not this receptor alone: Larger estimated clonotype richness was generally found for naive subsets than for memory subsets. Higher generation probabilities were observed for clonotypes shared by all four sorted-subset donors than for non-shared clonotypes. Sharing across several donors was observed for around 5% of naive CD4, around 3.5% of naive CD8, roughly 2.3% of memory CD4, and about 0.38% of memory CD8 clonotypes. Rarefaction of sorted-subset datasets indicated incomplete sequencing despite the large sequencing depth. The genetic and exposure-history diversity represented was limited by the small number of donors. Pairwise subsampling indicated that sequencing depth was expected to affect the degree of clonotype sharing among donors. Sampling was restricted to blood, and TCR repertoires in tissue are likely to differ from TCR repertoires in blood.

TCR CDR3 regions were amplified from genomic DNA by multiplex PCR using the deep immunoSEQ assay. Genomic DNA extracted from each cell subset was distributed evenly over all wells of several immunoSEQ 96-well plates, and each plate served as one replicate. For sorted subsets, roughly 200 ng genomic DNA, equal to 30,000 to 35,000 T cell genomes, was loaded into each replicate PCR. Purified libraries were quantified with a Qubit 3.0 fluorometer, sized on a Bioanalyzer 2100, and re-quantified with the KAPA Library Quantification kit. Each immunoSEQ 96-well plate was sequenced on its own single-read 150-cycle Illumina NextSeq 550 flow cell. Concerning the study's data processing: Because only junctional sequences without quality scores were contained in the immunoSEQ output, filtering matching that applied to full-length reads could not be performed. To assign V/J genes and CDR3, sequences were annotated against IMGT germline references using PyIR, a Python wrapper for IgBLAST v1.9. Reads were filtered out if the reads had weak V/J assignments (E-value above 1e-6), no CDR3, stop codons, out-of-frame junctions, or ambiguous translated residues. V3J clonotypes were defined by identical inferred V gene, J gene, and CDR3 amino acid sequence. Percentage overlap between repertoires was calculated by dividing the number of shared unique clonotypes by the size of the smaller repertoire. RTK rarefaction, the Chao1 estimator, and Recon v2.1 estimates of unobserved clonotypes were used to assess repertoire richness. For all TCRbeta clonotypes obtained by the gDNA method from a handful of donors, generation probabilities were computed with OLGA. TCRdb took this table from immuneACCESS and kept in-frame rearrangements with V and J called. Such tables lack part of the clones; where checked against another copy, unresolved V genes explain under half of the gap, and the rest is unexplained. That table furnishes V, J and clone size, whereas the DNA furnished D and trimming. The sample data list millions of clones, and 85% to 95% of these were observed just once. 0.13% of the sample goes to the ten largest clones.

Healthy HIV-negative adults with no recently reported acute infections or vaccinations were included as donors. Every donor was a Caucasian adult living in Nashville, Tennessee, USA. CD4+ T cells were enriched by magnetic negative selection; naive cells were then positively selected on CD45RA, and the negative fraction formed the memory subset. Blood was obtained by leukapheresis, after which PBMCs were separated by Ficoll-Histopaque density gradient centrifugation and cryopreserved in liquid nitrogen vapor phase. Analytical flow cytometry was used to check the purity and quantity of every magnetically sorted T cell population. Genomic DNA was isolated from every sorted fraction and measured by UV absorbance on a Nanodrop 2000c. About this clone: No antigen is known for it. The input lacks base qualities; no much larger clone sits a single base away. The same CDR3 also results from other DNA sequences found in this sample.

Sequenced: naive CD4+ T cells sorted from blood. Sample cell subset or site, as interpreted from the label and publication: CD45RA+ positively selected. The receptor's source is a man between 18 and 29 years old in good health.

The CDR3: CASSLLQGRDTQYF. The base sequence is TGCGCCAGCAGCTTGCTCCAGGGCAGGGATACGCAGTATTTT. The receptor chain draws on TRBV5-1 and TRBJ2-3, with a weak D call of TRBD1 (5 bases match). The trim is 1 base for V and 6 bases for J, with a gap of 12 bases between the germline ends. The germline V gene supplies CDR1 SGHRS and CDR2 YFSETQ. Inclusive of the bounding cysteine and phenylalanine, the CDR3 is 14 residues long. Only the CDR3 region is kept as DNA, spanning 42 bases read in frame from base 1.